This entry lists 23 T cell receptor beta chains sequenced from one sample in a study of graft-versus-host responses after intestinal transplantation. For these TCRs, the target antigens are not known. TCRdb's copy holds only in-frame clones and misses some; the assay was immunoSEQ multiplex PCR. This sample has about 120,000 clones, with around nine tenths found just once. Source: unstimulated CD4+ T cells sorted from spleen or lymph node cells, taken before transplant. These TCRs come from a human donor who was the organ donor for an intestinal transplant.

V and J are TRBV10-3 and TRBJ1-5; 9 nucleotides agree with TRBD1. From germline, CDR1 is ENHRY and CDR2 SYGVKD. The CDR3 has 14 residues. V shed 4 bases, J shed 5 bases, and the junction held 3 bases outside the gene matches. The CDR3 region has the DNA TGTGCCATCAGTGGGGGACAGGGAGATCAGCCCCAGCATTTT. The encoded protein is CAISGGQGDQPQHF.

The chain employs TRBV30 and TRBJ1-2, with D possibly matching TRBD1 (5 bases). Trimming stripped 5 bases from V and 4 bases from J, with 17 bases between. The germline V gene encodes CDR1 GTSNPN and CDR2 SVGIG (reference sequence). The CDR3 has 14 amino acids. The CDR3 DNA reads TGTGCCTGGGGGGGGACCCGGGAATCCTATGGCTACACCTTC. As protein: CAWGGTRESYGYTF.

V is TRBV5-6 and J is TRBJ1-1, with unresolved D. V lost 0 bases and J 3 bases, leaving 15 bases between the germline ends. This CDR3 is built from 16 residues. CDR1 and CDR2 from the germline V gene are SGHDT and YYEEEE. The CDR3 DNA reads TGTGCCAGCAGCTTGGTTTATCGGGGTGGGGACACTGAAGCTTTCTTT. It is translated as CASSLVYRGGDTEAFF.

The chain couples TRBV20-1 to TRBJ2-1; tentative D call: TRBD2 (5 bases). CDR1 and CDR2 from the germline V gene are DFQATT and SNEGSKA (reference sequence). This CDR3 spans 11 amino acids. V lost 6 bases to trimming and J lost 8 bases, with 11 bases between them. CDR3 protein: CSAASGDEQFF. The CDR3 region has the DNA TGCAGTGCCGCGTCCGGGGATGAGCAGTTCTTC.

CDR3 region: CSVTRNTEAFF. The CDR3 bases are TGCAGTGTCACCCGGAACACTGAAGCTTTCTTT. V usage is TRBV20-1 and J usage is TRBJ1-1; unclear D gene. Germline assignment: CDR1 DFQATT and CDR2 SNEGSKA (reference sequence). Trimming pared 7 bases from V and 1 base from J, leaving 7 bases between. The CDR3 is 11 amino acids.

The rearrangement uses TRBV9 and TRBJ2-7; a weak D match, TRBD2 (5 bases). V was clipped by 1 base and J by 2 bases, with 10 bases between them. Per germline, CDR1 SGDLS and CDR2 YYNGEE. The CDR3 is 14 amino acids. The CDR3 nucleotides read TGTGCCAGCAGCGTATCGACGGGGACCTACGAGCAGTACTTC. The encoded protein is CASSVSTGTYEQYF.

A note on this clone: The junction departs from the called germline gene at one end, perhaps through a read error. The chain joins TRBV6-5 to TRBJ2-1; D gene unclear. Germline loops: CDR1 MNHEY, CDR2 SVGAGI. There are 13 residues in the CDR3. In nucleotides, the CDR3 is TGTGCCATCAGTGAGTCCCTAGACAATGAGCAGTTCTTC. As protein: CAISESLDNEQFF.

The J gene is TRBJ1-2, the V gene TRBV5-5; D not resolved. V lost 4 bases to trimming and J lost 5 bases, with 15 bases between them. The CDR3 has 14 amino acids. The germline V gene has CDR1 SGHKS and CDR2 YYEKEE (reference sequence). This CDR3 reads CASSITDRPYGYTF. For the CDR3, the DNA is TGTGCCAGCAGCATAACGGACCGACCGTATGGCTACACCTTC.

V gene TRBV11-2 combines with J gene TRBJ2-5; 8 bases agree with TRBD1. The trim removed 3 bases at V and 3 bases at J, leaving 0 bases unmatched. The CDR3 runs to 13 residues. CDR1 SGHAT and CDR2 FQNNGV come from the germline V gene. The CDR3 region has the DNA TGTGCCAGCAGCTTGGACAGGGAAGAGACCCAGTACTTC. Amino acids: CASSLDREETQYF.

This rearrangement joins TRBV5-4 to TRBJ1-2; no clear D. CDR1 is SGHNT and CDR2 is YYREEE in the germline V gene (reference sequence). Trimming cost V 4 bases and J 8 bases, with 12 bases left between them. The CDR3 totals 12 residues. CDR3 sequence: CASSPSGYGYTF. Written as DNA, the CDR3 is TGTGCCAGCAGCCCGAGTGGATACGGCTACACCTTC.

The chain joins TRBV6-5 to TRBJ2-7; 9 bases map to TRBD1. The CDR3 spans 15 residues. J lost 6 bases, V lost 0 bases, and 6 bases had no gene match. Germline V gene sequence: CDR1 MNHEY, CDR2 SVGAGI. The CDR3 nucleotides are TGTGCCAGCAGTTACTCCAGGACAGGGGCGGGCGAGCAGTACTTC. This gives the protein CASSYSRTGAGEQYF.

This sequence joins TRBV7-9 and TRBJ1-1; TRBD1 matches 8 bases. The trim removed 1 base at V and 0 bases at J, leaving 4 bases unmatched. The CDR3 has 16 amino acids. Germline loops: CDR1 SEHNR, CDR2 FQNEAQ (reference sequence). DNA of the CDR3: TGTGCCAGCAGCTTAGTAACAGGGGGAATGAACACTGAAGCTTTCTTT. This gives the protein CASSLVTGGMNTEAFF.

The chain links TRBV4-2 to TRBJ2-5; D call uncertain. The J call may be wrong; the DNA end is better matched by TRBJ2-7. The CDR3 totals 14 residues. The germline CDR1 and CDR2 sequences are LGHNA and YNFKEQ. CDR3 residues: CASSPPGLVYEQYF. The CDR3 DNA follows: TGTGCCAGCAGCCCACCCGGGCTAGTATACGAGCAGTACTTC.

In nucleotides, the CDR3 is TGTGCCAGCAGCCCCGAATGGGACATTCAGTACTTC. Translation gives CASSPEWDIQYF. The V and J genes are TRBV11-2 and TRBJ2-4; D uncertain. The CDR3 loop spans 12 amino acids. Germline V lookup: CDR1 SGHAT, CDR2 FQNNGV. Trimming shortened V by 5 bases and J by 8 bases, and 10 bases separated the two germline ends.

The chain recombines TRBV10-3 with TRBJ2-5; 8 nucleotides match TRBD2. V trimming: 2 bases; J trimming: 0 bases; junction bases outside the gene matches: 2. CDR1 is ENHRY and CDR2 is SYGVKD in the germline V gene. This CDR3 comprises 15 residues. The CDR3: CAISEASGHQETQYF. The CDR3 DNA follows: TGTGCCATCAGTGAGGCTAGCGGGCACCAAGAGACCCAGTACTTC.

This chain joins TRBV6-6 and TRBJ2-6, with unresolved D. V lost 8 bases, J lost 2 bases, and 13 bases lay in between. Per germline, CDR1 MNHNY and CDR2 SVGAGI (reference sequence). The CDR3 extends over 15 amino acids. DNA for the CDR3: TGTGCCAGCTGTGACAAAGGAGCTGGGGCCAACGTCCTGACTTTC. Translated, it gives CASCDKGAGANVLTF.

This clone showed up just once. The rearrangement links TRBV7-2 to TRBJ2-6, with a tentative D call TRBD1 (5 bases). The germline V gene has CDR1 SGHTA and CDR2 FQGNSA. V shed 5 bases and J shed 3 bases, with 14 bases lying between them. The CDR3 length is 16 residues. This chain's CDR3 is CASSPPQDRGANVLTF. The CDR3 nucleotides are TGTGCCAGCAGCCCACCACAGGATCGTGGGGCCAACGTCCTGACTTTC.

This clone was found once. The chain joins TRBV30 to TRBJ1-2; D is ambiguous. The CDR3 runs 14 residues. Germline values: CDR1 GTSNPN, CDR2 SVGIG (reference sequence). V dropped 0 bases and J dropped 2 bases, with 10 bases sitting between them. CDR3 protein: CAWSVGRINYGYTF. CDR3 nucleotides: TGTGCCTGGAGTGTGGGCCGGATAAACTATGGCTACACCTTC.

V and J are TRBV5-1 and TRBJ2-3; D might be TRBD1 or TRBD2, each matching 5 bases. V lost 8 bases and J lost 2, with 15 bases in between. The CDR3 is 14 residues long. From germline, CDR1 is SGHRS and CDR2 YFSETQ. CDR3 sequence reads: CASSTGPDTDTQYF. CDR3 in DNA: TGCGCCAGTTCCACGGGACCAGACACAGATACGCAGTATTTT.

The chain is built from TRBV11-2 and TRBJ2-1; D tentatively reads TRBD1 or TRBD2 (5 bases each). Looked up from germline, CDR1 is SGHAT and CDR2 is FQNNGV. This CDR3 region has 13 residues. V was cut by 4 bases and J by 7 bases, with 11 bases left in between. The CDR3 loop is CASSYGWGNEQFF. The DNA of the CDR3 is TGTGCCAGCAGCTACGGGTGGGGGAATGAGCAGTTCTTC.

The J gene is TRBJ2-5, the V gene TRBV27, with TRBD2 matching over 9 bases. V was pared by 3 bases and J by 5 bases, with 10 bases of the junction left unmatched. The CDR3 loop spans 16 amino acids. Germline-derived CDR1 and CDR2 are MNHEY and SMNVEV (reference sequence). CDR3 amino acids: CASSLKGGRAWETQYF. The CDR3 bases are TGTGCCAGCAGTTTGAAGGGCGGGAGGGCCTGGGAGACCCAGTACTTC.

Only a few counts were recorded for this clone. This chain links TRBV4-3 with TRBJ2-7; 11 bases map to TRBD2. This CDR3 is 14 amino acids long. V was clipped by 0 bases and J by 6 bases; unmatched bases: 1. The germline CDR1 and CDR2 sequences are LGHNA and YSLEER. Written as DNA, the CDR3 is TGCGCCAGCAGCCAAGATACTAGCGGGAGCGAGCAGTACTTC. This gives the protein CASSQDTSGSEQYF.

V gene TRBV6-5 combines with J gene TRBJ2-1, with a weak D call TRBD2 (7 bases). From germline, CDR1 is MNHEY and CDR2 SVGAGI. The CDR3 is 15 residues long. V gave up 2 bases and J gave up 7 bases, with 15 bases separating them. The CDR3 nucleotides read TGTGCCAGCAGTTACGGCGGGGGCCTCGGGAATGAGCAGTTCTTC. This gives the protein CASSYGGGLGNEQFF.